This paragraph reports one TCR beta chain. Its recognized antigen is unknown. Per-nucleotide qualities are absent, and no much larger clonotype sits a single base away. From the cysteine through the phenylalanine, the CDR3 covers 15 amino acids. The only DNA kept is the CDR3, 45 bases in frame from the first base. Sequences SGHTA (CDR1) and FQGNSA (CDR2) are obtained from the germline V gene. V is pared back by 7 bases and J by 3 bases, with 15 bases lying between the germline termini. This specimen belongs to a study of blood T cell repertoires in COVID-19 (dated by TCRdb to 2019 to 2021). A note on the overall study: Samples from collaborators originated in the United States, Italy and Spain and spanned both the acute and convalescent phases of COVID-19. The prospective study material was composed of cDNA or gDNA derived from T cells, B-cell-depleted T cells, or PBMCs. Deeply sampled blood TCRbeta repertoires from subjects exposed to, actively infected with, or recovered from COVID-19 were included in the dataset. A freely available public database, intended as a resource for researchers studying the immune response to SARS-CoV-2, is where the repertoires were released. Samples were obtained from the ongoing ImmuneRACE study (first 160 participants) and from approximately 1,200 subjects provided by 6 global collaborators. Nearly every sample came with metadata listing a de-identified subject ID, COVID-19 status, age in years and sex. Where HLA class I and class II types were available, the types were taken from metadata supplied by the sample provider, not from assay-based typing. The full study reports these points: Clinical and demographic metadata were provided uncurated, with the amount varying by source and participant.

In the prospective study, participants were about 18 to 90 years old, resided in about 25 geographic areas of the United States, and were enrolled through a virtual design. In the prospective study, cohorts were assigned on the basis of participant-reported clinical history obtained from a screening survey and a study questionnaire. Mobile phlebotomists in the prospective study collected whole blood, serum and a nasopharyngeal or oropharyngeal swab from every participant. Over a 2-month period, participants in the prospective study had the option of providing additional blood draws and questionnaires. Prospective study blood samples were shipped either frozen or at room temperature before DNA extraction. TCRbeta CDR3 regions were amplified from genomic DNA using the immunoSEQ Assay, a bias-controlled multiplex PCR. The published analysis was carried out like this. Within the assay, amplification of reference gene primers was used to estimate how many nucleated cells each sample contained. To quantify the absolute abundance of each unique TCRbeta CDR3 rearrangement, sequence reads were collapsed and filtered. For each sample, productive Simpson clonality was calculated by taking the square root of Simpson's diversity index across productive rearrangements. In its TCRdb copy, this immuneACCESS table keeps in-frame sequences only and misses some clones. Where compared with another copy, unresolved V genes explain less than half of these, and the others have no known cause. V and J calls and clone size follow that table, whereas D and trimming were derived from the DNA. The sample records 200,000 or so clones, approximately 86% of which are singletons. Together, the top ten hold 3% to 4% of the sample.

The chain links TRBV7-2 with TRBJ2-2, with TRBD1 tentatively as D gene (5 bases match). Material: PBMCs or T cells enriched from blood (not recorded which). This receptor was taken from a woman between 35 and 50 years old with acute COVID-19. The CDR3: CASIARPRDTGELFF. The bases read TGTGCCAGCATCGCAAGGCCCAGGGACACCGGGGAGCTGTTTTTT.